These T cell receptor beta chains were read from a single sample in a study of blood T cells in healthy people across ages. TCRdb independently ran MiXCR on the 5' RACE reads; one entry per CDR3 protein. The sample shows about 1.6 million distinct CDR3 sequences, roughly 32% of them seen only once. The sequencing sample was made of blood. Every receptor here comes from a woman aged 25 to 45 in good health. CDR3s include the opening cysteine and the closing phenylalanine or tryptophan. Clone sizes are given selectively: once, few, many, or a class where the clone is expanded.

size	V	CDR3
.	TRBV25-1	CASSEYISGYEQYF
few	TRBV12-3/TRBV12-4	CASSRPGQGIEGHTF
.	TRBV5-1	CASSPGTSRAKNIQYF
many	TRBV6-1	CASSEGVWTNEKLFF
.	TRBV7-9	CANRPGLAEKHNEQFF
.	TRBV12-3/TRBV12-4	CASRPQGSYNEQFF
.	TRBV27	CASSSWRTGKHEQYF
many	TRBV6-8	CASSYSIETQYF
.	TRBV13	CASSSSQRSGGVTRYNEQFF
.	TRBV27	CASRWTGENTGELFF
.	TRBV27	CASSLTSGRGRTDTQYF
.	TRBV29-1	CSVESWLVDRGNTIYF
.	TRBV6-1	CASRTEGRNNSPLHF
.	TRBV7-9	CASSFPPRAVNTEAFF
.	TRBV3-1	CASSLLALPYNEQFF
.	TRBV6-5	CASKIGALGTYEQCF
.	TRBV7-6	CASSTGYGNTIYF
few	TRBV12-5	CASGPAPETGFNEQFF